The 4 T cell receptor beta chains in this list originate from one sample, sequenced in a study of Ad26.COV2.S vaccination and SARS-CoV-2 variants. The treatment: roughly 19 received Ad26.COV2.S at low or high dose, single or two shots; about five received placebo; per-sample allocation not given. All samples were drawn on day 63, counting from the first vaccine or placebo injection. Produced via immunoSEQ multiplex PCR; TCRdb's table is partial and in-frame only. This table holds under 400,000 clones, around 86% found once. The specimen was peripheral blood, collected in a trial of Ad26.COV2.S vaccine versus placebo. Every receptor here comes from a person aged 18-65 years who received the Ad26.COV2.S COVID-19 vaccine or a placebo.

The chain couples TRBV3-1 (or the pseudogene TRBV3-2) to TRBJ2-7, with D possibly being TRBD1 (5 bases). The germline gives CDR1 LGHDT, CDR2 YNNKEL (reference sequence). V was trimmed by 2 bases and J by 0 bases, leaving 17 bases between them. This CDR3 has 17 amino acids. Here the CDR3 DNA reads TGTGCCAGCAGCCAAACCCTAACAGGTCCCCTCTCCTACGAGCAGTACTTC. It codes for CASSQTLTGPLSYEQYF.

This chain links TRBV12-5 with TRBJ1-2; weak D call: TRBD1 (6 bases). The V end lost 0 bases, the J end lost 7 bases, and 15 bases lay between the germline ends. Germline loops: CDR1 LGHNT, CDR2 FRNRAP. The CDR3 is 15 amino acids. The CDR3 loop reads CASGLVSQGFRGYTF. CDR3 nucleotides: TGTGCTAGTGGTTTGGTTTCCCAGGGGTTTCGTGGCTACACCTTC.

As DNA, the CDR3 is TGCGCCAGCAGCCCGGGGGTAGATACGCAGTATTTT. It translates to CASSPGVDTQYF. This rearrangement joins TRBV4-1 to TRBJ2-3; D perhaps matches TRBD2 (6 bases). The V gene's germline CDR1 is MGHRA and CDR2 YSYEKL. Trimming took off 4 bases at V and 5 bases at J, with 7 bases between the two ends. This CDR3 has 12 amino acids.

This clone came up once. The chain combines TRBV2 with TRBJ2-7; a possible D gene is TRBD1 (6 bases). CDR3 size: 16 residues. The germline CDR1 and CDR2 sequences are SNHLY and FYNNEI. V gave up 5 bases and J gave up 1 base, with 18 bases separating them. The CDR3 region is CASSPRATGTSYEQYF. Written as DNA, the CDR3 is TGTGCCAGCAGTCCTAGGGCAACCGGGACATCCTACGAGCAGTACTTC.